Listed here is a single T cell receptor (beta chain). The sample comes from a study of blood T cell repertoires in COVID-19. Looking at the study overall: Samples came from the United States, Italy and Spain, spanning acute and convalescent COVID-19. Sample material is recorded as cDNA or gDNA derived from T cells, B-cell-depleted T cells, or PBMCs.

This CDR3 is built from 16 residues. The J segment lost 6 bases and the V segment lost 1 base, leaving 8 bases of the junction unmatched. Germline lookup yields CDR1 MGHRA and CDR2 YSYEKL. Per the original data handling: Nucleated cell counts were estimated from reference gene primer amplification. Measured with immunoSEQ multiplex PCR; TCRdb has only the in-frame clones, and not every one. The V and J calls and clone size are taken from that table; D and trimming were inferred from the DNA. The repertoire holds around 300,000 clones, 85% seen once, with 13% in the top ten. The specimen sequenced was peripheral blood. This clonotype originated in a human donor in a cohort sampled during active COVID-19. V and J are TRBV4-1 and TRBJ2-7; 11 nucleotides align to TRBD2. CDR3 DNA sequence: TGCGCCAGCAGCCAAGTAATAACTAGCGGGAGCCCCGAGCAGTACTTC. Its protein product is CASSQVITSGSPEQYF.